This paragraph reports one TCR beta chain. Antigen: not known. Trimming took 7 bases from V and 5 from J, leaving 11 bases between them. The CDR3 loop spans 12 amino acids. CDR1 and CDR2 (germline): SQVTM, ANQGSEA. The data derive from a study of cytomegalovirus exposure and HLA in healthy donors. This PCR relied on a set of 60 Vbeta primers and 13 Jbeta primers. The data were produced by immunoSEQ multiplex PCR, yet TCRdb's version contains in-frame clones alone and is incomplete. The data hold some 94,000 clones, with over 75% observed a single time. Study-wide points: Most TCR sequences showed up rarely, but some public TCRs showed up in many donors. Some TCR beta chains (164 of them) were listed as cytomegalovirus-associated.

Sequences were obtained from PBMCs. The clonotype was recovered from a man in his forties in good health and CMV-seronegative. The chain couples TRBV29-1 to TRBJ2-2, with D tentatively TRBD1 (5 bases). CDR3 bases: TGCAGCGGCGGACACCAGACCGGGGAGCTGTTTTTT. As protein: CSGGHQTGELFF.